These T cell receptor beta chains were read from a single sample in a study of radiotherapy plus CTLA-4 blockade in lung cancer. Generated by immunoSEQ multiplex PCR, the TCRdb table keeps only in-frame clones and is missing some. The sample lists 110,000 or so clones, more than 65% occurring once. The sample was peripheral blood, taken from a patient treated with radiotherapy plus ipilimumab. The receptors shown here come from a human donor with non-small cell lung cancer who had a partial response to radiotherapy plus ipilimumab. CDR3s include the opening cysteine and the closing phenylalanine or tryptophan. A D gene is named only where the DNA matches it firmly. Clone sizes are given selectively: once, few, many, or a class where the clone is expanded.

.	15	TRBV19	.	TRBJ2-1	TGTGCCAGTAGTATAACAGGGAATCCCTACAATGAGCAGTTCTTC	CASSITGNPYNEQFF
.	15	TRBV19	.	TRBJ1-5	TGTGCCAGTAGACACGACAGCTCCGGCAATCAGCCCCAGCATTTT	CASRHDSSGNQPQHF
.	16	TRBV2	.	TRBJ1-1	TGTGCCAGCAGTGAGATACCAGGGGACGTGAACACTGAAGCTTTCTTT	CASSEIPGDVNTEAFF
.	13	TRBV7-3	.	TRBJ1-2	TGTGCCAGCAGCTCGACAGCAGGATATGGCTACACCTTC	CASSSTAGYGYTF
many	13	TRBV10-3	TRBD2	TRBJ2-7	TGTGCCATCAGGGCTAGCGGGAGCTACGAGCAGTACTTC	CAIRASGSYEQYF
.	13	TRBV6-6	.	TRBJ1-2	TGTGCCAGCAGTTACTCGACAGCTTATGGCTACACCTTC	CASSYSTAYGYTF
.	12	TRBV5-4	.	TRBJ1-1	TGTGCCAGCAGCGGCCAGGACACTGAAGCTTTCTTT	CASSGQDTEAFF
.	13	TRBV11-2	.	TRBJ2-1	TGTGCCAGCAGGGTGGGAGGCCGAGATGAGCAGTTCTTC	CASRVGGRDEQFF
.	15	TRBV29-1	TRBD1	TRBJ1-2	TGCAGCGCACCATCCCGAGGCAGGGGGCTCGGTGGCTACACCTTC	CSAPSRGRGLGGYTF
once	12	TRBV2	TRBD1	TRBJ1-2	TGTGCCAGCAGCCTAGACAGGGTAGGCTACACCTTC	CASSLDRVGYTF
.	14	TRBV19	TRBD1	TRBJ1-3	TGTGCCAGTAGGAGACAGGGTTCTGGAAACACCATATATTTT	CASRRQGSGNTIYF
.	16	TRBV11-1	.	TRBJ2-3	TGTGCCAGCAGTTTTACCCAATCCCGACACACAGATACGCAGTATTTT	CASSFTQSRHTDTQYF
.	12	TRBV27	.	TRBJ2-7	TGTGCCAGCAGCGGGAACTCCTACGAGCAGTACTTC	CASSGNSYEQYF
.	15	TRBV9	.	TRBJ2-2	TGTGCCAGCAGCCCATCCCCTGAGGGGGCCGGGGAGCTGTTTTTT	CASSPSPEGAGELFF
.	14	TRBV6-4	TRBD1	TRBJ1-1	TGTGCCAGCAGGGATCAGGGGGGAACGACTGAAGCTTTCTTT	CASRDQGGTTEAFF
few	14	TRBV19	.	TRBJ1-2	TGTGCCAGTAGTCTTACCCGGACTGCCGATGGCTACACCTTC	CASSLTRTADGYTF